This paragraph covers one T cell receptor (beta chain) sequence. Measured with immunoSEQ multiplex PCR; TCRdb has only the in-frame clones, and not every one. The sample consists of over 130,000 clones, about 87% of them appearing once. This record comes from a study of blood T cell repertoires in COVID-19. Study background: COVID-19 samples, acute and convalescent, were from the United States, Italy and Spain. T cells, B-cell-depleted T cells, or PBMCs supplied cDNA or gDNA.

Sequencing used peripheral blood. The receptor was derived from a man between 60 and 75 years old with active or convalescent COVID-19.

CDR3 loop: CASSRQGTPTNEKLFF. The CDR3 DNA reads as TGTGCCAGCTCCCGCCAGGGGACACCAACTAATGAAAAACTGTTTTTT. This chain links TRBV18 with TRBJ1-4, with TRBD1 as a possible D gene (6 bases). Germline loops: CDR1 KGHSH, CDR2 LQKENI. This CDR3 spans 16 amino acids. V shed 6 bases and J shed 0 bases, with 14 bases lying between them.